Listed here are 18 T cell receptor beta chains from one sample, sequenced in a study of blood T cell repertoires in COVID-19. Produced via immunoSEQ multiplex PCR; TCRdb's table is partial and in-frame only. Among about 380,000 clones listed, more than 70% were seen once. The sequencing input was PBMCs or T cells enriched from blood (not recorded which). The source of these receptors is a woman aged 18-35 years who had recovered from COVID-19.

This chain links TRBV6-4 with TRBJ2-1; no clear D. V was clipped by 6 bases and J by 3 bases, with 9 bases between them. The CDR3 has 13 amino acids. Germline CDR1 reads MRHNA; CDR2 reads SNTAGT. The DNA for the CDR3 is TGTGCCAGCAGAGACACTGTCTACAATGAGCAGTTCTTC. This codes for CASRDTVYNEQFF.

The J gene is TRBJ1-1, the V gene TRBV7-9; D possibly corresponds to TRBD1 (5 bases). CDR1 and CDR2 (germline): SEHNR, FQNEAQ (reference sequence). V was clipped by 1 base and J by 5 bases, with 14 bases between them. The CDR3 totals 15 residues. Here the CDR3 DNA reads TGTGCCAGCAGCTTAGAGGCCAGGGCAAGGACTGAAGCTTTCTTT. It is translated as CASSLEARARTEAFF.

The genes are TRBV7-2 and TRBJ1-4; 12 bases agree with TRBD1. Trimming took 6 bases from V and 2 from J; bases not matched to a gene: 7. Germline V gene sequence: CDR1 SGHTA, CDR2 FQGNSA. This CDR3 is built from 17 residues. The CDR3 reads CASSYKGTGGTNEKLFF. CDR3 nucleotide sequence: TGTGCCAGCAGTTATAAAGGGACAGGGGGCACTAATGAAAAACTGTTTTTT.

Of note for this clone: Other DNA sequences in this specimen translate into the identical CDR3. The gene calls are TRBV18 and TRBJ1-6; D may be TRBD1 (6 bases). Germline CDR1 is KGHSH and CDR2 is LQKENI. V was pared by 2 bases and J by 6 bases, with 8 bases between. This CDR3 has 14 amino acids. CDR3 residues: CASSPAGVNSPLHF. CDR3 bases: TGTGCCAGCTCACCAGCAGGGGTTAATTCACCCCTCCACTTT.

The CDR3 DNA sequence: TGTGCCAGCAGTGTTAGAGCGGAGGCCACTGAAGCTTTCTTT. It encodes CASSVRAEATEAFF. The gene calls are TRBV2 and TRBJ1-1, with D uncertain. The CDR3 is made up of 14 amino acids. Trimming took 4 bases from V and 4 from J, leaving 13 bases between them. The germline V gene has CDR1 SNHLY and CDR2 FYNNEI.

The CDR3 coding sequence is TGTGCCAGCAGTGAACGCCCGGGACAGGGGAACGAGCAGTACTTC. Residues: CASSERPGQGNEQYF. The chain has TRBV6-1 and TRBJ2-7, with TRBD1 matching over 10 bases. Germline-derived CDR1 and CDR2 are MNHNS and SASEGT. J was trimmed by 5 bases and V by 2 bases; bases with no gene match: 6. The CDR3 contains 15 residues.

The rearrangement links TRBV28 to TRBJ2-1, with 8 positions matching TRBD1. Trimming cost V 2 bases and J 3 bases; bases outside gene matches: 15. In germline, CDR1 is MDHEN, CDR2 SYDVKM. This CDR3 comprises 19 residues. CDR3 sequence: CASSLSGQGLDVGYNEQFF. CDR3 DNA: TGTGCCAGCAGTTTAAGTGGACAGGGATTGGATGTGGGCTACAATGAGCAGTTCTTC.

V usage is TRBV28 and J usage is TRBJ1-1; no reliable D call. CDR3 length: 14 amino acids. Germline values: CDR1 MDHEN, CDR2 SYDVKM. The V gene lost 2 bases and the J gene lost 5 bases, with 12 bases spanning the gap. For the CDR3, the DNA is TGTGCCAGCAGTTTAGGAGGTTTGGGAACTGAAGCTTTCTTT. Its translation is CASSLGGLGTEAFF. Using reference TRBV28 and TRBJ1-1 for the parts outside the CDR3, the full variable domain is DVKVTQSSRYLVKRTGEKVFLECVQDMDHENMFWYRQDPGLGLRLIYFSYDVKMKEKGDIPEGYSVSREKKERFSLILESASTNQTSMYLCASSLGGLGTEAFFGQGTRLTVV.

The genes are TRBV6-5 and TRBJ2-7; 8 nucleotides agree with TRBD1. Germline-derived CDR1 and CDR2 are MNHEY and SVGAGI. After removal of 0 bases from V and 11 bases from J, the junction contained 6 bases not matched to a gene. This CDR3 spans 13 amino acids. The CDR3 DNA is TGTGCCAGCAGTTACTCGGACAGGGAAAAGGAGTACTTC. This encodes CASSYSDREKEYF.

The chain links TRBV30 to TRBJ1-1; perhaps TRBD1 as D (6 bases). The V gene's germline CDR1 is GTSNPN and CDR2 SVGIG (reference sequence). The CDR3 runs 13 residues. V lost 5 bases, J lost 3 bases, and 13 bases lay in between. This CDR3 is CAWGRDTYTEAFF. The CDR3 nucleotides read TGTGCCTGGGGCCGGGACACCTACACTGAAGCTTTCTTT.

The gene calls are TRBV4-1 and TRBJ1-1; perhaps TRBD1 as D (5 bases). CDR3 length: 15 residues. CDR1 and CDR2 (germline): MGHRA, YSYEKL. Trimming shortened V by 0 bases and J by 4 bases, and 12 bases separated the two germline ends. The CDR3 is CASSQDRRGGTEAFF. DNA for the CDR3: TGCGCCAGCAGCCAAGATCGGAGGGGAGGCACTGAAGCTTTCTTT.

The chain couples TRBV19 to TRBJ2-3, with 11 bases identical to TRBD2. The junction had 10 bases not matched to a gene; V was cut back by 3 bases and J by 11 bases. The germline V gene encodes CDR1 LNHDA and CDR2 SQIVND (reference sequence). The length of the CDR3 is 15 residues. The CDR3 here is CASSMAGGSGGVQYF. CDR3 bases: TGTGCCAGTAGTATGGCGGGTGGTAGCGGGGGGGTGCAGTATTTT.

The gene calls are TRBV4-1 and TRBJ2-7; 12 positions agree with TRBD2. This CDR3 is built from 14 residues. Trimming removed 8 bases from V and 3 bases from J; junction bases left unmatched: 5. Germline V gives CDR1 MGHRA, CDR2 YSYEKL. CDR3: CASSRTSGVYEQYF. The CDR3 DNA follows: TGCGCCAGCTCTCGGACTAGCGGGGTCTACGAGCAGTACTTC.

This clone showed up just once. The same CDR3 is also encoded by other DNA sequences in this sample. The chain links TRBV9 to TRBJ2-1; 8 bases line up with TRBD2. This CDR3 is 15 amino acids long. CDR1 SGDLS and CDR2 YYNGEE come from the germline V gene. The ends lost 1 base at V and 4 bases at J; junction bases unmatched: 4. The CDR3 loop reads CASSVLAGGYNEQFF. CDR3 nucleotide sequence: TGTGCCAGCAGCGTACTAGCGGGTGGTTACAATGAGCAGTTCTTC.

This chain connects TRBV30 to TRBJ1-2; D is unresolved. V was clipped by 4 bases and J by 3 bases, with 9 bases between them. The CDR3 totals 12 residues. CDR1 is GTSNPN and CDR2 is SVGIG in the germline V gene (reference sequence). The CDR3 region has the DNA TGTGCCTGGACTCCTCCCCACTATGGCTACACCTTC. Translating gives CAWTPPHYGYTF.

This clone was counted once. The V and J genes are TRBV2 and TRBJ1-5, with a tentative D call TRBD1 (5 bases). Germline-derived CDR1 and CDR2 are SNHLY and FYNNEI. V gave up 4 bases and J gave up 7 bases, with 17 bases separating them. CDR3 length equals 15 residues. CDR3 sequence: CASSAVQGGGQPQHF. In nucleotides, the CDR3 is TGTGCCAGCAGTGCCGTTCAGGGTGGCGGCCAGCCCCAGCATTTT.

The J gene is TRBJ2-3, the V gene TRBV7-2, with D perhaps TRBD2 (6 bases). The CDR3 has 16 amino acids. CDR1 SGHTA and CDR2 FQGNSA come from the germline V gene. Trimming took 1 base from V and 1 from J, leaving 12 bases between them. Here the CDR3 reads CASSLDRTGGTDTQYF. For the CDR3, the DNA is TGTGCCAGCAGCTTAGATCGTACGGGGGGCACAGATACGCAGTATTTT.

The V call is TRBV5-5, the J call TRBJ2-2; 7 bases are shared with TRBD2. This CDR3 is built from 15 residues. Per germline, CDR1 SGHKS and CDR2 YYEKEE (reference sequence). With 1 base clipped from V and 1 base from J, the junction kept 1 base outside the gene matches. The CDR3 nucleotides are TGTGCCAGCAGCTTGCCGGGGGGGAACACCGGGGAGCTGTTTTTT. Translating it yields CASSLPGGNTGELFF.